A single sample is the source of the 22 T cell receptor beta chains below, sequenced in a study of T cell repertoires in cytomegalovirus infection. A single record per CDR3 protein comes from TCRdb applying MiXCR to the reads. This table has approximately 70,000 distinct CDR3 sequences, approximately 22% appearing once. These receptors lack a known antigen. Sequencing was performed on PBMCs, sequenced either directly or after in vitro stimulation (not recorded which). All receptors derive from a human donor in good health (CMV status not recorded). Some clones in this sample may be carry-over from other donors' samples.

In this sample, this clonotype turned up many times. The chain is built from TRBV7-2 and TRBJ2-5, with 7 bases identical to TRBD2. With 5 bases clipped from V and 7 bases from J, the junction kept 10 bases outside the gene matches. The CDR3 covers 14 residues. In germline, CDR1 is SGHTA, CDR2 FQGNSA. As DNA, the CDR3 is TGTGCCAGCAGCGAGGGGCTGGGGGGGTGGACCCAGTACTTC. Its protein is CASSEGLGGWTQYF.

V usage is TRBV15 and J usage is TRBJ2-5; TRBD2 might be the D (6 bases). The CDR3 covers 15 residues. The V and J ends lost 0 bases and 2 bases respectively, with 10 bases between them. CDR1 and CDR2 (germline): LNHNV, YYDKDF (reference sequence). The CDR3 spells CATSRDRGLQETQYF. CDR3 bases: TGTGCCACCAGCAGAGATCGGGGACTTCAAGAGACCCAGTACTTC.

This clonotype came up a few times. This sequence joins TRBV6-1 and TRBJ2-1, with TRBD1 identical over 7 bases. J gave up 2 bases and V 8 bases, and 9 bases lay outside the gene matches. The CDR3 spans 15 residues. The germline CDR1 and CDR2 sequences are MNHNS and SASEGT. CDR3 amino acids: CASLQRQGPYNEQFF. The DNA for the CDR3 is TGTGCCAGCCTACAACGACAGGGCCCCTACAATGAGCAGTTCTTC.

This clonotype was counted a few times. The CDR3 here is CASSKSGGSYNEQFF. The CDR3 DNA follows: TGTGCCAGCAGCAAGAGCGGGGGCTCCTACAATGAGCAGTTCTTC. The chain combines TRBV7-9 with TRBJ2-1, with TRBD2 matching 8 bases. The CDR3 has 15 amino acids. Looked up from germline, CDR1 is SEHNR and CDR2 is FQNEAQ (reference sequence). V gave up 5 bases and J gave up 0 bases; unmatched junction bases: 3.

V and J are TRBV9 and TRBJ2-5, with D possibly TRBD1 on 6 matching bases. V was cut by 3 bases and J by 2 bases, with 8 bases left in between. The CDR3 consists of 13 residues. The germline gives CDR1 SGDLS, CDR2 YYNGEE. CDR3 residues: CASSDTGQETQYF. The CDR3 coding sequence is TGTGCCAGCAGCGACACAGGGCAAGAGACCCAGTACTTC.

This clonotype was found a few times. The chain recombines TRBV15 with TRBJ1-5; 9 bases match TRBD1. Per germline, CDR1 LNHNV and CDR2 YYDKDF (reference sequence). This CDR3 has 18 amino acids. Trimming took 1 base from V and 0 from J; bases not matched to a gene: 7. The CDR3, as DNA: TGTGCCACCAGCAGAGCGGGACAGGGAGGATTTAGCAATCAGCCCCAGCATTTT. Translation gives CATSRAGQGGFSNQPQHF. Full variable domain (outside the CDR3, taken from reference TRBV15 and TRBJ1-5): DAMVIQNPRYQVTQFGKPVTLSCSQTLNHNVMYWYQQKSSQAPKLLFHYYDKDFNNEADTPDNFQSRRPNTSFCFLDIRSPGLGDTAMYLCATSRAGQGGFSNQPQHFGDGTRLSIL.

This clonotype has ten or more counts. CDR3 amino acids: CASSPRQGRQRETQYF. The CDR3 nucleotides are TGTGCCAGCAGCCCTCGACAGGGTCGACAAAGAGAGACCCAGTACTTC. This chain connects TRBV7-2 to TRBJ2-5, with 7 bases lining up with TRBD1. V was clipped by 5 bases and J by 4 bases; unmatched bases: 13. This CDR3 spans 16 amino acids. CDR1 is SGHTA and CDR2 is FQGNSA in the germline V gene.

The chain couples TRBV12-5 to TRBJ1-1, with D possibly matching TRBD1 (6 bases). Germline V gives CDR1 LGHNT, CDR2 FRNRAP. Deletions cut 2 bases from V and 3 bases from J, with 13 bases between. This CDR3 is built from 15 residues. CDR3 in DNA: TGTGCTAGTGGTTTGACCCAGGGGTGGTACACTGAAGCTTTCTTT. The encoded protein is CASGLTQGWYTEAFF.

This clonotype was found a few times. The chain combines TRBV27 with TRBJ1-5; 11 bases match TRBD1. Unmatched junction bases numbered 4, after V lost 5 bases and J lost 7 bases. CDR1 is MNHEY, CDR2 SMNVEV, per germline (reference sequence). The CDR3 is made up of 14 amino acids. Here the CDR3 reads CASSPRTGGQPQHF. The CDR3 bases are TGTGCCAGCAGTCCCCGGACAGGGGGCCAGCCCCAGCATTTT.

The rearrangement joins TRBV18 to TRBJ1-2, with 7 bases that match TRBD1. The CDR3 contains 15 residues. V gave up 5 bases and J gave up 0 bases; unmatched junction bases: 6. Germline lookup yields CDR1 KGHSH and CDR2 LQKENI. The CDR3 bases are TGTGCCAGCTCAATACAGGGGAAAGCTAACTATGGCTACACCTTC. Its translation: CASSIQGKANYGYTF.

This clonotype showed up many times. One end of the junction does not line up with germline, which may come from a read error. V usage is TRBV14 and J usage is TRBJ1-1; D not certain. This CDR3 comprises 12 residues. The germline CDR1 and CDR2 sequences are SGHDN and FVKESK. The CDR3 spells CASSQDRTTKTF. For the CDR3, the DNA is TGTGCCAGCAGCCAAGACAGGACGACTAAAACCTTT.

This clonotype was counted only a few times. The chain uses TRBV6-1 and TRBJ2-1; D might be TRBD2 (6 bases). Trimming shortened V by 2 bases and J by 6 bases, and 11 bases separated the two germline ends. The germline gives CDR1 MNHNS, CDR2 SASEGT. The CDR3 spans 14 residues. Here the CDR3 reads CASSEPGEANEQFF. For the CDR3, the DNA is TGTGCCAGCAGTGAACCGGGAGAAGCCAATGAGCAGTTCTTC.

This clonotype has more than one count but fewer than ten. The chain uses TRBV19 and TRBJ2-7, with 7 bases that match TRBD1. Germline CDR1 is LNHDA and CDR2 is SQIVND (reference sequence). The V and J ends lost 4 bases and 2 bases, in that order; junction bases with no gene match: 5. The length of the CDR3 is 14 residues. CDR3 protein: CASSSVQGAYEQYF. The DNA of the CDR3 is TGTGCCAGTAGTAGTGTGCAGGGGGCCTACGAGCAGTACTTC.

This clonotype has just a few counts. The V and J genes are TRBV9 and TRBJ2-4, with D tentatively TRBD2 (5 bases). CDR3 length: 14 residues. Trimming cost V 3 bases and J 1 base, with 8 bases left between them. The germline V gene has CDR1 SGDLS and CDR2 YYNGEE. CDR3 DNA: TGTGCCAGCAGCGCGTTAGCGGCCAAAAACATTCAGTACTTC. As protein: CASSALAAKNIQYF.

The chain links TRBV20-1 to TRBJ2-5; 7 bases match TRBD1. V was pared by 0 bases and J by 4 bases, with 5 bases of the junction left unmatched. The CDR3 covers 14 residues. Germline lookup yields CDR1 DFQATT and CDR2 SNEGSKA (reference sequence). The DNA of the CDR3 is TGCAGTGCTAGAGAATTCAGGGGGTTAGAGACCCAGTACTTC. Its translation is CSAREFRGLETQYF.

This clonotype was seen at least ten times. The CDR3: CASSLGPGPGNTIYF. The CDR3 DNA sequence: TGTGCCAGCAGCCTAGGGCCGGGACCCGGAAACACCATATATTTT. The genes are TRBV7-2 and TRBJ1-3; a possible D gene is TRBD1 (5 bases). Germline assignment: CDR1 SGHTA and CDR2 FQGNSA. The CDR3 is 15 amino acids. The V and J ends lost 5 bases and 4 bases respectively, with 15 bases between them.

The rearrangement links TRBV5-4 to TRBJ2-7; possibly TRBD1 for D (6 bases). The V gene lost 4 bases and the J gene lost 5 bases, with 13 bases spanning the gap. The CDR3 is 13 residues long. Germline loops: CDR1 SGHNT, CDR2 YYREEE (reference sequence). CDR3 sequence (DNA): TGTGCCAGCAGCCCCCGTGGGGGCCACGAGCAGTACTTC. Protein product: CASSPRGGHEQYF.

This clonotype was seen ten or more times. This chain uses TRBV18 with TRBJ2-5, with 7 bases identical to TRBD1. Germline CDR1 and CDR2: KGHSH and LQKENI. V was pared by 4 bases and J by 1 base, with 6 bases of the junction left unmatched. This CDR3 has 15 amino acids. CDR3 region: CASSHQGDLQETQYF. CDR3 nucleotides: TGTGCCAGCTCACACCAGGGGGACCTCCAAGAGACCCAGTACTTC.

This clonotype came up a few times. This chain connects TRBV6-6 to TRBJ2-4; possible D gene TRBD2, 6 bases. Germline V gene sequence: CDR1 MNHNY, CDR2 SVGAGI (reference sequence). The CDR3 runs 13 residues. The V and J ends lost 11 bases and 14 bases respectively, with 25 bases between them. The DNA of the CDR3 is TGTGCCGCCAAGGACGGGACTCACACTTCGGAGTACTTC. This codes for CAAKDGTHTSEYF.

This clonotype was found a few times. V is TRBV4-1 and J is TRBJ1-4; 7 bases map to TRBD1. J was trimmed by 2 bases and V by 4 bases; bases with no gene match: 10. The CDR3 length is 17 residues. The germline CDR1 and CDR2 sequences are MGHRA and YSYEKL. The CDR3 sequence: CASSRLDPGQTNEKLFF. The DNA for the CDR3 is TGCGCCAGCAGCCGGTTAGACCCGGGACAGACTAATGAAAAACTGTTTTTT.

This clonotype was seen many times. The chain carries TRBV2 and TRBJ2-2; D possibly corresponds to TRBD2 (7 bases). There are 15 residues in the CDR3. V dropped 10 bases and J dropped 4 bases, with 19 bases sitting between them. In germline, CDR1 is SNHLY, CDR2 FYNNEI. The CDR3, as DNA: TGTGCCACCGCGAAGGGGGGGGTCGGCACCGGGGAGCTGTTTTTT. Translation gives CATAKGGVGTGELFF.

This chain links TRBV27 with TRBJ2-5; D might be TRBD2 (5 bases). This CDR3 contains 14 residues. V lost 6 bases and J 1 base, leaving 12 bases between the germline ends. From germline, CDR1 is MNHEY and CDR2 SMNVEV (reference sequence). CDR3 bases: TGTGCCAGCAGGACCACCCGGGGCCAAGAGACCCAGTACTTC. Its translation is CASRTTRGQETQYF.